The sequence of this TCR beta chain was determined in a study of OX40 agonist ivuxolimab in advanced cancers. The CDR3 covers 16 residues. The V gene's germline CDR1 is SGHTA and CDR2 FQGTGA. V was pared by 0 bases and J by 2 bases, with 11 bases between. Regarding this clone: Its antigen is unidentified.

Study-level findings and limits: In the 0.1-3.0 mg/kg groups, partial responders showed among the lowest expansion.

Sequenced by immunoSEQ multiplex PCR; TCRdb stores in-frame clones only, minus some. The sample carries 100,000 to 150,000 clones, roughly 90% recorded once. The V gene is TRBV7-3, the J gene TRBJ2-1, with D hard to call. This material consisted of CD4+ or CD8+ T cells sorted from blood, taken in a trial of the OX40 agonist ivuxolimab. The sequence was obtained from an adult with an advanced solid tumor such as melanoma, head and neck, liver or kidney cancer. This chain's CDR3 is CASSLTSSLAYNEQFF. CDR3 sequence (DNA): TGTGCCAGCAGCTTAACATCGTCCCTAGCCTACAATGAGCAGTTCTTC.